This entry lists 8 T cell receptor beta chains sequenced from one sample in a study of molecular identifiers for immune sequencing clone quantification. TCRdb passed the PCR reads through MiXCR, listing each CDR3 protein once. The profile covers 550,000 to 750,000 distinct CDR3 sequences, with roughly 21% appearing a single time and approximately 0.9% taken by the ten largest. Sequenced: naive CD8+ T cells from blood, with Jurkat cell RNA spiked in. Documented subset: FACS-sorted CD8+CD4-CCR7+CD45RA+ naive T cells. The receptors were sampled from a human donor in good health. Some libraries in this study had Jurkat cell RNA spiked in.

In its sample, this clonotype was seen many times. This sequence joins TRBV20-1 and TRBJ2-7, with TRBD1 identical over 7 bases. Losses at the gene ends were 1 base for V and 0 bases for J; bases not matched to a gene: 3. Germline V gives CDR1 DFQATT, CDR2 SNEGSKA (reference sequence). This CDR3 spans 14 amino acids. In DNA form, the CDR3 reads TGCAGTGCTAGAGTGACAGGGCACTCCTACGAGCAGTACTTC. Its protein is CSARVTGHSYEQYF.

In this sample, this clonotype turned up many times. The rearrangement uses TRBV2 and TRBJ2-3, with 7 bases lining up with TRBD2. Unmatched junction bases numbered 7, after V lost 11 bases and J lost 2 bases. The CDR3 length is 13 residues. CDR1 is SNHLY, CDR2 FYNNEI, per germline. The CDR3: CADSSGDTDTQYF. The CDR3 DNA is TGTGCCGACTCTAGCGGAGACACAGATACGCAGTATTTT.

The V and J genes are TRBV7-8 and TRBJ2-7; TRBD2 might be the D (5 bases). Germline V gene sequence: CDR1 SGHVS, CDR2 FQNEAQ. V was clipped by 11 bases and J by 7 bases, with 6 bases between them. This CDR3 contains 8 residues. The CDR3 bases are TGTGCCCGCGGGGAGCAGTACTTC. Translation: CARGEQYF.

In its sample, this clonotype was seen many times. The rearrangement links TRBV2 to TRBJ1-1; D possibly corresponds to TRBD1 (5 bases). The CDR3 consists of 14 residues. CDR1 SNHLY and CDR2 FYNNEI come from the germline V gene. Deletions cut 3 bases from V and 0 bases from J, with 8 bases between. For the CDR3, the DNA is TGTGCCAGCAGTGAGGGACGTATGAACACTGAAGCTTTCTTT. Residues: CASSEGRMNTEAFF.

This clonotype has ten or more counts. The V and J genes are TRBV19 and TRBJ1-6, with D unresolved. Germline V gives CDR1 LNHDA, CDR2 SQIVND (reference sequence). The CDR3 spans 15 residues. The V gene lost 3 bases and the J gene lost 0 bases, with 6 bases spanning the gap. This CDR3 is CASSIGSSYNSPLHF. The CDR3 DNA sequence: TGTGCCAGTAGTATCGGCAGCTCCTATAATTCACCCCTCCACTTT.

This clonotype was observed at least ten times. The chain employs TRBV29-1 and TRBJ1-1; no clear D gene. CDR3 length equals 12 residues. CDR1 is SQVTM, CDR2 ANQGSEA, per germline. V dropped 4 bases and J dropped 4 bases, with 10 bases sitting between them. This chain's CDR3 is CSVGGMSTEAFF. The CDR3 DNA follows: TGCAGCGTTGGAGGGATGAGCACTGAAGCTTTCTTT.

The V call is TRBV6-5, the J call TRBJ2-1, with 7 bases identical to TRBD2. The CDR3 sequence is 16 residues long. V lost 0 bases, J lost 8 bases, and 10 bases stayed unmatched. Germline loops: CDR1 MNHEY, CDR2 SVGAGI. The CDR3 loop is CASSYSSGGRGDEQFF. Written as DNA, the CDR3 is TGTGCCAGCAGTTACTCTAGCGGCGGACGGGGGGATGAGCAGTTCTTC.

This rearrangement joins TRBV15 to TRBJ2-2; 15 positions agree with TRBD2. J lost 7 bases, V lost 3 bases, and 15 bases had no gene match. In germline, CDR1 is LNHNV, CDR2 YYDKDF (reference sequence). CDR3 size: 20 residues. CDR3 protein: CATSSPGLAGGPRIGGELFF. CDR3 nucleotide sequence: TGTGCCACCAGCAGCCCCGGACTAGCGGGGGGGCCAAGGATAGGCGGGGAGCTGTTTTTT.